The sample holds a few counts of the clone carrying this T cell receptor beta chain. Antigen specificity is unknown. The data derive from a study of T cells in Graves' hyperthyroidism and ophthalmopathy. Whole-study results and caveats: Using 13 V-J features, a model discriminated ophthalmopathy from stable hyperthyroidism.

The V end was cut by 4 bases, the J end by 13 bases, with 12 bases between. CDR3 length: 11 amino acids. Germline CDR1 reads SGHNT; CDR2 reads YYREEE (reference sequence). What was amplified from RNA transcripts were TCR beta CDR3 regions. The TCR CDR3 first-round RT-PCR relied on the HTBI primer set. Via MiXCR, TCRdb re-called the multiplex PCR reads, giving one row per CDR3 protein. The table records more than 300,000 distinct CDR3 sequences, under 20% of them present only once. From around 11 ml of fresh peripheral blood, PBMCs were isolated. The J gene is TRBJ2-1, the V gene TRBV5-4; tentative D call: TRBD1 (6 bases). The receptor was derived from a man between 18 and 29 years old with Graves' ophthalmopathy. Input material: blood. Here the CDR3 reads CASSPGQTQFF. The CDR3, as DNA: TGTGCCAGCAGCCCGGGACAAACCCAGTTCTTC.